Sequencing of this T cell receptor beta chain was carried out in a study of T cells in Graves' hyperthyroidism and ophthalmopathy. Diagnosis relied on clinical symptoms, serum thyroxine and TRAb, thyroid ultrasound and orbital computed tomography. RNA transcripts provided the source from which TCR beta CDR3 regions were amplified. The study used the HTBI primer set for a first-round RT-PCR of the TCR CDR3. TCRdb called the multiplex PCR reads again in MiXCR, with one record for every CDR3 protein. The repertoire holds roughly 570,000 distinct CDR3 sequences, with 15% to 19% as singletons. In germline, CDR1 is MNHEY, CDR2 SVGEGT. The CDR3 totals 19 residues. Germline trimming cut 0 bases from V and 5 bases from J; bases unmatched to any gene: 17. This clonotype was seen ten or more times.

The receptor comes from a young woman with Graves' hyperthyroidism. Specimen: blood. The V and J genes are TRBV6-2 or TRBV6-3 and TRBJ2-7; 9 nucleotides agree with TRBD1. The CDR3 region is CASSYSDHIRTGDMDEQYF. The CDR3 region has the DNA TGTGCCAGCAGTTACTCGGACCACATACGGACAGGGGATATGGACGAGCAGTACTTC.